This T cell receptor (beta chain) emerged from a study of shared clonotypes between healthy human individuals. Comments on this clone: Its target is unknown.

Study-level results: Blood was the only sampled material, and tissue repertoires likely differ.

Trimming removed 6 bases from V and 7 bases from J, with 13 bases in between. The length of the CDR3 is 14 residues. Germline assignment: CDR1 MNHEY and CDR2 SVGAGI. Here immunoSEQ multiplex PCR was the method, and the copy in TCRdb shows in-frame clones only, minus some. The sample lists 2 million to 2.5 million clones, nearly 97% seen once, with roughly 0.13% in the top ten. This rearrangement joins TRBV6-5 to TRBJ1-6; D ambiguous. Sequenced sample: naive CD4+ T cells sorted from blood. Regarding subset: CD45RA+ positively selected. The sequence came from a man younger than 30 in good health. The CDR3 nucleotides read TGTGCCAGCAGGCCCCCTGGGCCCAATTCACCCCTCCACTTT. Translated, it gives CASRPPGPNSPLHF.